What follows are 17 T cell receptor beta chains derived from one specimen sequenced in a study of cytomegalovirus exposure and HLA in healthy donors. PCR involved 60 Vbeta and 13 Jbeta primers. Data came from immunoSEQ multiplex PCR; TCRdb stores just in-frame clones and leaves some out. Of 150,000 to 200,000 clones listed, roughly 88% are singletons. The sample was PBMCs. Receptors originate from a man aged 50-60 years in good health and CMV-seropositive.

The chain carries TRBV5-6 and TRBJ2-5; 7 bases align to TRBD1. V lost 4 bases to trimming and J lost 2 bases; unmatched junction nucleotides: 8. Germline V gene sequence: CDR1 SGHDT, CDR2 YYEEEE. This CDR3 spans 15 amino acids. The CDR3, as DNA: TGTGCCAGCAGCCTGGCGACAGGGCTACAAGAGACCCAGTACTTC. Translating it yields CASSLATGLQETQYF.

The chain joins TRBV14 to TRBJ2-4; tentative D call: TRBD2 (5 bases). Germline assignment: CDR1 SGHDN and CDR2 FVKESK. The V end lost 4 bases, the J end lost 7 bases, and 11 bases lay between the germline ends. This CDR3 is built from 13 residues. CDR3 region: CASSPGGPNIQYF. CDR3 DNA sequence: TGTGCCAGCAGCCCTGGCGGGCCGAACATTCAGTACTTC.

V usage is TRBV27 and J usage is TRBJ2-1, with D possibly matching TRBD2 (6 bases). This CDR3 region has 13 residues. Trimming removed 6 bases from V and 10 bases from J, with 16 bases in between. From germline, CDR1 is MNHEY and CDR2 SMNVEV (reference sequence). The CDR3 protein is CASSRRPGREQFF. As DNA, the CDR3 is TGTGCCAGCAGCCGACGTCCTGGGAGGGAGCAGTTCTTC.

The genes are TRBV19 and TRBJ2-5; 10 bases are a match to TRBD1. The CDR3 spans 15 residues. CDR1 is LNHDA and CDR2 is SQIVND in the germline V gene (reference sequence). The V gene end was trimmed by 4 bases and the J gene end by 5 bases; junction bases not matched to a gene: 7. The CDR3 here is CASSTDRGLEETQYF. The CDR3 DNA sequence: TGTGCCAGTAGTACGGACAGGGGGTTGGAGGAGACCCAGTACTTC.

The rearrangement joins TRBV19 to TRBJ1-2; 7 bases agree with TRBD1. The CDR3 sequence is 14 residues long. Germline V gene lookup returns CDR1 LNHDA and CDR2 SQIVND (reference sequence). The V segment lost 4 bases and the J segment 4 bases; nucleotides outside the gene matches: 6. The CDR3 bases are TGTGCCAGTAGTACGACAGGGATCGTCTATGGCTACACCTTC. Its protein product is CASSTTGIVYGYTF.

This clone was seen a single time. This chain joins TRBV2 and TRBJ2-1, with 7 bases lining up with TRBD2. Germline assignment: CDR1 SNHLY and CDR2 FYNNEI. V was pared by 7 bases and J by 8 bases, with 8 bases of the junction left unmatched. CDR3 length: 13 residues. The CDR3, as DNA: TGTGCCAGCACCCCCGGGGGGAGGGATGAGCAGTTCTTC. This encodes CASTPGGRDEQFF. The complete variable domain, with remaining parts taken from reference TRBV2 and TRBJ2-1, reads EPEVTQTPSHQVTQMGQEVILRCVPISNHLYFYWYRQILGQKVEFLVSFYNNEISEKSEIFDDQFSVERPDGSNFTLKIRSTKLEDSAMYFCASTPGGRDEQFFGPGTRLTVL.

V is TRBV21-1 and J is TRBJ1-6; the table's D call TRBD1 went unverified against the DNA. TRBV21-1 constitutes a pseudogene. The CDR3 consists of 18 residues. CDR3 bases: TGTGCCAGCAGCAAGCAACAGGGGGGCGCGCCCTATAATTCACCCCTCCACTTT. Protein product: CASSKQQGGAPYNSPLHF.

The rearrangement uses TRBV5-6 and TRBJ2-7, with 7 nucleotides matching TRBD1. CDR1 is SGHDT and CDR2 is YYEEEE in the germline V gene. Trimming removed 5 bases from V and 0 bases from J; junction bases left unmatched: 5. The CDR3 covers 14 residues. The CDR3, as DNA: TGTGCCAGCAGACTCAGGGGGTCCTCCTACGAGCAGTACTTC. Translated: CASRLRGSSYEQYF.

The chain has TRBV28 and TRBJ2-5, with 8 bases lining up with TRBD2. The CDR3 sequence is 15 residues long. Per germline, CDR1 MDHEN and CDR2 SYDVKM. With 1 base clipped from V and 2 bases from J, the junction kept 3 bases outside the gene matches. This CDR3 is CASSLSGGGQETQYF. As DNA, the CDR3 is TGTGCCAGCAGTTTATCTGGCGGGGGGCAAGAGACCCAGTACTTC.

J is TRBJ1-2 and V is TRBV5-1, with a possible D match to TRBD1 (5 bases). This CDR3 has 14 residues. Deletions cut 1 base from V and 6 bases from J, with 13 bases between. The germline V gene has CDR1 SGHRS and CDR2 YFSETQ. The CDR3, as DNA: TGCGCCAGCAGCTTGCAATCAACAGGCCATGGCTACACCTTC. It codes for CASSLQSTGHGYTF.

The V call is TRBV18, the J call TRBJ1-4; D remains ambiguous. The CDR3 has 13 residues. V dropped 1 base and J dropped 8 bases, with 8 bases sitting between them. Germline lookup yields CDR1 KGHSH and CDR2 LQKENI. The DNA for the CDR3 is TGTGCCAGCTCACCACGAACGGGAGAAAAACTGTTTTTT. This codes for CASSPRTGEKLFF. The variable domain in full, with the rest retrieved from reference TRBV18 and TRBJ1-4, is NAGVMQNPRHLVRRRGQEARLRCSPMKGHSHVYWYRQLPEEGLKFMVYLQKENIIDESGMPKERFSAEFPKEGPSILRIQQVVRGDSAAYFCASSPRTGEKLFFGSGTQLSVL.

V and J are TRBV29-1 and TRBJ2-5; possibly TRBD1 for D (6 bases). The CDR3 consists of 15 residues. V lost 6 bases and J 7 bases, leaving 24 bases between the germline ends. Germline lookup yields CDR1 SQVTM and CDR2 ANQGSEA. For the CDR3, the DNA is TGCAGCGTCTCCCGGGACACTGCCTCCCTCGGGACCCAGTACTTC. Amino acid sequence: CSVSRDTASLGTQYF.

V is TRBV4-2 and J is TRBJ1-3, with 8 bases aligning to TRBD1. V was pared by 0 bases and J by 9 bases, with 7 bases of the junction left unmatched. The CDR3 loop spans 15 amino acids. The germline V gene has CDR1 LGHNA and CDR2 YNFKEQ. The CDR3 reads CASSQDTGGDSTIYF. CDR3 in DNA: TGTGCCAGCAGCCAAGATACAGGGGGAGATAGCACCATATATTTT.

The chain uses TRBV7-9 and TRBJ2-3; 8 bases are shared with TRBD2. From germline, CDR1 is SEHNR and CDR2 FQNEAQ (reference sequence). Germline trimming cut 3 bases from V and 2 bases from J; bases unmatched to any gene: 16. This CDR3 contains 19 residues. The CDR3 protein is CASSFGVTGGGYPTDTQYF. The CDR3 coding sequence is TGTGCCAGCAGCTTCGGAGTAACTGGCGGGGGGTATCCCACAGATACGCAGTATTTT. Full variable domain (outside the CDR3, taken from reference TRBV7-9 and TRBJ2-3): DTGVSQNPRHKITKRGQNVTFRCDPISEHNRLYWYRQTLGQGPEFLTYFQNEAQLEKSRLLSDRFSAERPKGSFSTLEIQRTEQGDSAMYLCASSFGVTGGGYPTDTQYFGPGTRLTVL.

The CDR3 DNA follows: TGTGCCAGCTCACCGGGAAGACAGGGACGAAGGGATACGCAGTATTTT. Protein: CASSPGRQGRRDTQYF. The chain carries TRBV18 and TRBJ2-3; 7 bases fit TRBD1. CDR3 length: 16 residues. The germline CDR1 and CDR2 sequences are KGHSH and LQKENI. The junction had 12 bases not matched to a gene; V was cut back by 3 bases and J by 6 bases. Filled out from reference TRBV18 and TRBJ2-3, the complete variable domain reads NAGVMQNPRHLVRRRGQEARLRCSPMKGHSHVYWYRQLPEEGLKFMVYLQKENIIDESGMPKERFSAEFPKEGPSILRIQQVVRGDSAAYFCASSPGRQGRRDTQYFGPGTRLTVL.

This chain joins TRBV27 and TRBJ2-6; D is uncertain. Germline loops: CDR1 MNHEY, CDR2 SMNVEV (reference sequence). The CDR3 is made up of 13 amino acids. The V gene lost 7 bases and the J gene lost 7 bases, with 11 bases spanning the gap. As DNA, the CDR3 is TGTGCCAGCACCCGGTCCGGTGCCAACGTCCTGACTTTC. Protein: CASTRSGANVLTF.

V and J are TRBV4-1 and TRBJ1-1; D possibly corresponds to TRBD1 (6 bases). Germline CDR1 MGHRA, CDR2 YSYEKL. The V gene lost 4 bases and the J gene lost 0 bases, with 15 bases spanning the gap. The CDR3 consists of 16 residues. DNA for the CDR3: TGCGCCAGCAGCCGAGAATTACAGGGCCTGAACACTGAAGCTTTCTTT. Protein: CASSRELQGLNTEAFF.